What follows are 2 T cell receptor beta chains derived from one specimen sequenced in a study of T cell responses to AZD1222 COVID-19 vaccine. The table came from immunoSEQ multiplex PCR; TCRdb's copy has only in-frame clones and leaves some out. The profile shows 120,000 or so clones, roughly nine tenths of them singletons. This specimen consisted of peripheral blood, obtained on day 0 of AZD1222 vaccination. Receptor source: an adult in good health.

This clone was picked up one time. V and J are TRBV15 and TRBJ2-5; 13 bases align to TRBD2. The trim removed 5 bases at V and 2 bases at J, leaving 8 bases unmatched. Germline V gene sequence: CDR1 LNHNV, CDR2 YYDKDF (reference sequence). This CDR3 has 17 residues. The CDR3 sequence is CATSDGLAGVGQETQYF. The CDR3 nucleotides are TGTGCCACCAGCGACGGACTAGCGGGAGTTGGGCAAGAGACCCAGTACTTC.

This chain uses TRBV5-1 with TRBJ1-3; weak D call: TRBD1 (5 bases). This CDR3 comprises 16 residues. V lost 3 bases to trimming and J lost 2 bases, with 15 bases between them. Germline V gives CDR1 SGHRS, CDR2 YFSETQ. This CDR3 reads CASSSEPGTAGNTIYF. CDR3 coding DNA: TGCGCCAGCAGCTCGGAGCCCGGGACGGCTGGAAACACCATATATTTT.